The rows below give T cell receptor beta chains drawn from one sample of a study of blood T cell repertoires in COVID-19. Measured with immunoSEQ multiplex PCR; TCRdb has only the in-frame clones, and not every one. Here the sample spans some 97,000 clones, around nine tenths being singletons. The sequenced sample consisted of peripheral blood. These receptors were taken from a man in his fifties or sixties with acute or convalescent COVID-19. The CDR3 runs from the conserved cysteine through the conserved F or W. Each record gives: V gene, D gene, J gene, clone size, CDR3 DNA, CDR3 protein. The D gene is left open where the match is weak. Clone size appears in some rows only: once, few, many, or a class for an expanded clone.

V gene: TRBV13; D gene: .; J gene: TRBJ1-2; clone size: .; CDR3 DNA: TGTGCCAGCAGCTTAGGGGGGAGGGCGTGGGGCTACACCTTC; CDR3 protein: CASSLGGRAWGYTF
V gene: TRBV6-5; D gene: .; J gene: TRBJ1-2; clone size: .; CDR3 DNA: TGTGCCAGTCTTCTCTTCCTCTCCTATGGCTACACCTTC; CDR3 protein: CASLLFLSYGYTF
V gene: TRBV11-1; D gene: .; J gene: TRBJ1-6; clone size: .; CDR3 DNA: TGTGCCAGCAGCATTACAGGTCTAGATTCACCCCTCCACTTT; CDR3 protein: CASSITGLDSPLHF
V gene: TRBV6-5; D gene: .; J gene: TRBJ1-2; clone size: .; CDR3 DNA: TGTGCCAGCAGTTACTCCCACAGTGGGGGCTACACCTTC; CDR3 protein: CASSYSHSGGYTF
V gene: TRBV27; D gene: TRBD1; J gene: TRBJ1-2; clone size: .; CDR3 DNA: TGTGCCAGCAGAATTCGTCCCGGGACAGGGGACTACACCTTC; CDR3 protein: CASRIRPGTGDYTF
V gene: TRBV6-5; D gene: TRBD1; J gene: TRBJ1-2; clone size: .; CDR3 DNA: TGTGCCAGCAGTCCCGAGGGGGCGAGCCGGGGCTACACCTTC; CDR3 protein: CASSPEGASRGYTF
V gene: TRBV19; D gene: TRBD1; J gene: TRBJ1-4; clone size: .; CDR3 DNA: TGTGCCAGTAGCGAAATCGGACAGGGGGGCGAAAAACTGTTTTTT; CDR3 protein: CASSEIGQGGEKLFF
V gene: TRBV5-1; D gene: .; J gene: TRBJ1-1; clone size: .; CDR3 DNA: TGCGCCAGCAGCTTGGAGGGGTCGTATACTGAAGCTTTCTTT; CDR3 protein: CASSLEGSYTEAFF
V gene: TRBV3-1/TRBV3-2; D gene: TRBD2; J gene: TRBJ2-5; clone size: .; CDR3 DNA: TGTGCCAGCAGCCATCTAGCGGGGGGGAAAGAGACCCAGTACTTC; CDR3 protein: CASSHLAGGKETQYF
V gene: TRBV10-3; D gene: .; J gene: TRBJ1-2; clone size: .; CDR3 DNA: TGTGCCATCAGGACTTCCTTTAGGGGCTACACCTTC; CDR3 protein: CAIRTSFRGYTF
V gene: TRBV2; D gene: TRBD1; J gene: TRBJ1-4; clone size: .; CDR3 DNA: TGTGCCAGCAGGGACAGGGGGAGGGAAAAACTGTTTTTT; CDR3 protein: CASRDRGREKLFF
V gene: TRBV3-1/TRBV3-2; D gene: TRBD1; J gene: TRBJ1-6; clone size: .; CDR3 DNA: TGTGCCAGCAGCCAACCCCCGGACAGGGGGGGTTCACCCCTCCACTTT; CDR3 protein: CASSQPPDRGGSPLHF
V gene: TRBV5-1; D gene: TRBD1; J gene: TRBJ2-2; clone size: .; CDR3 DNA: TGCGCCAGCAGCTCAGGGGGCCGGAGGAACGGGGAGCTGTTTTTT; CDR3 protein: CASSSGGRRNGELFF
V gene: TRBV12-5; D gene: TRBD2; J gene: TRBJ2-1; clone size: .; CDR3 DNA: TGTGCTAGTGGTTTGGCGCTTTTAGGACTAGCCCGCAATGAGCAGTTCTTC; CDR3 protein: CASGLALLGLARNEQFF
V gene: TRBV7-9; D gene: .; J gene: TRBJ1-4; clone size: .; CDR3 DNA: TGTGCCAGCAGCTTAGGTTTCGGTACGACTAATGAAAAACTGTTTTTT; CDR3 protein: CASSLGFGTTNEKLFF
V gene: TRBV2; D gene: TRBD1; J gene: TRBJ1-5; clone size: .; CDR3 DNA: TGTGCCAGCAGCTCGACAGGGTACGATCAGCCCCAGCATTTT; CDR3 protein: CASSSTGYDQPQHF
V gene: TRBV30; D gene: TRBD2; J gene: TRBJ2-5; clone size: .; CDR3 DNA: TGTGCCTGGAGTGGACTAGCGGGGGGGCTTGAGACCCAGTACTTC; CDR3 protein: CAWSGLAGGLETQYF
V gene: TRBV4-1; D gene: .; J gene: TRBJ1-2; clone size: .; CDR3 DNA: TGCGCCAGCAGCCAAGGCCCAGGGGTAGGTGGCTACACCTTC; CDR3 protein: CASSQGPGVGGYTF
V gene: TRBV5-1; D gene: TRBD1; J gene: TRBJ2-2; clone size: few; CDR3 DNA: TGCGCCAGCAGCTTGGAGACAGGGATCACCGGGGAGCTGTTTTTT; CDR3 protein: CASSLETGITGELFF
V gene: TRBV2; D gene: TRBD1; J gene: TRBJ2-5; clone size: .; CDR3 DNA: TGTGCCAGCGGGGACAGGGGGCGTGAGACCCAGTACTTC; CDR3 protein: CASGDRGRETQYF
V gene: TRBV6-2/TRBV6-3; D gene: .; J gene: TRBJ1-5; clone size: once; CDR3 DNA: TGTGCCAGCAGTTACTCGAAGGGGATTAGCAATCAGCCCCAGCATTTT; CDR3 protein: CASSYSKGISNQPQHF
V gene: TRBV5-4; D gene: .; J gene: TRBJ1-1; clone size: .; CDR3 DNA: TGTGCCAGCAGCTTGGTTCAGGAGGAGAACACTGAAGCTTTCTTT; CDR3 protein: CASSLVQEENTEAFF
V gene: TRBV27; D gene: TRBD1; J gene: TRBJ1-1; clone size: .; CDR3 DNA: TGTGCCAGCAGCAGGGGGTTGGGCACTGAAGCTTTCTTT; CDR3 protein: CASSRGLGTEAFF
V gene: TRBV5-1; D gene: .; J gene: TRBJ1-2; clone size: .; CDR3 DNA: TGCGCCAGCAGCCACGGGTCAGAGTACTATGGCTACACCTTC; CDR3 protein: CASSHGSEYYGYTF
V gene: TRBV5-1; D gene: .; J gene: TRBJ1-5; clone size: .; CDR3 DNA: TGCGCCAGCAGCTCAGGGGCCGGCAATCAGCCCCAGCATTTT; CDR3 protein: CASSSGAGNQPQHF
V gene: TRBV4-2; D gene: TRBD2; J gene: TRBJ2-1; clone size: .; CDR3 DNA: TGTGCCAGCAGCCAAGAACTCGCGGCTAGCGGCTACAATGAGCAGTTCTTC; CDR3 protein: CASSQELAASGYNEQFF
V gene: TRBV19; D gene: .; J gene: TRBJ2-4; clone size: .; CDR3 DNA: TGTGCCAGTAGTCCCCAGGGTCGGGCCAAAAACATTCAGTACTTC; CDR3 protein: CASSPQGRAKNIQYF
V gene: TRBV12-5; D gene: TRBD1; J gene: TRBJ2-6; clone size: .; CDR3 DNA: TGTGCTAGTGGCCCCCCGGGACAGGGCTCTGGGGCCAACGTCCTGACTTTC; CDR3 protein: CASGPPGQGSGANVLTF
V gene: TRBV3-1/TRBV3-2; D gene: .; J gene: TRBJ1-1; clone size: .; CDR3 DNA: TGTGCCAGCAGCCAAGATACGTCAGGGGAAACTGAAGCTTTCTTT; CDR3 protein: CASSQDTSGETEAFF
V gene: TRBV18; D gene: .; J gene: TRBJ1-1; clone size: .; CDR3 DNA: TGTGCCAGCTCACCAACGGGGTACGCTGAAGCTTTCTTT; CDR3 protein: CASSPTGYAEAFF